Listed here are 14 T cell receptor beta chains from one sample, sequenced in a study of Graves' ophthalmopathy and Graves' hyperthyroidism. RNA transcripts yielded amplified TCR beta CDR3 regions. First-round RT-PCR with HTBI primers preceded a second-round multiplex PCR. TCRdb redid the calling of the multiplex PCR reads with MiXCR, one entry per CDR3 protein. In the table there are about 500,000 distinct CDR3 sequences, around 15% of which are singletons. Sequenced: blood. The source is a woman aged 25-40 years with Graves' ophthalmopathy.

V and J are TRBV6-5 and TRBJ1-1; D may be TRBD1 (5 bases). This CDR3 is built from 13 residues. Germline V CDR1 and CDR2: MNHEY, SVGAGI. The V and J ends lost 2 bases and 8 bases respectively, with 12 bases between them. CDR3 region: CASSYGVGDEAFF. The CDR3 region has the DNA TGTGCCAGCAGTTACGGCGTGGGGGACGAAGCTTTCTTT.

This clonotype has ten or more counts. This chain links TRBV12-3 or TRBV12-4 with TRBJ2-2; D ambiguous. The CDR3 consists of 13 residues. Trimming left V 6 bases short and J 6 bases short, with 11 bases between. The CDR3 DNA reads as TGTGCCAGCAGGTACTCTAGTTCCGGGGAGCTGTTTTTT. Amino acid sequence: CASRYSSSGELFF.

Concerning this clonotype itself: An end of the junction differs from the germline gene, which may be a read error. V usage is TRBV12-3 or TRBV12-4 and J usage is TRBJ1-1, with no clear D. The CDR3 is made up of 11 amino acids. The CDR3 here is CASSLMGRASF. The CDR3 nucleotides read TGTGCCAGCAGTTTGATGGGGAGGGCCTCGTTT.

The CDR3 nucleotides read TGTGCCACCAGTGACCCCCGTGGGGACAGGGGAGGTACGCAGTATTTT. Its translation is CATSDPRGDRGGTQYF. This chain connects TRBV24-1 to TRBJ2-3; the match to TRBD1 covers 10 bases. The CDR3 has 16 amino acids. The trim removed 4 bases at V and 8 bases at J, leaving 11 bases unmatched. Germline values: CDR1 KGHDR, CDR2 SFDVKD.

This clonotype has more than one count but fewer than ten. The chain uses TRBV19 and TRBJ2-2; possible D gene TRBD1, 6 bases. The CDR3 extends over 13 amino acids. Trimming shortened V by 6 bases and J by 5 bases, and 10 bases separated the two germline ends. Germline loops: CDR1 LNHDA, CDR2 SQIVND (reference sequence). CDR3 coding DNA: TGTGCCAGTAGGAGAGGGGGTACCGGGGAGCTGTTTTTT. It encodes CASRRGGTGELFF.

In its sample, this clonotype was seen many times. This chain links TRBV7-9 with TRBJ2-5, with 8 bases identical to TRBD2. The germline CDR1 and CDR2 sequences are SEHNR and FQNEAQ (reference sequence). The CDR3 loop spans 15 amino acids. Unmatched junction bases numbered 7, after V lost 2 bases and J lost 5 bases. CDR3 sequence: CASSLTSGRLETQYF. CDR3 sequence (DNA): TGTGCCAGCAGCTTAACAAGCGGGAGACTGGAGACCCAGTACTTC.

This clonotype was counted ten times or more. V is TRBV20-1 and J is TRBJ1-2; maybe TRBD1 (5 bases). Looked up from germline, CDR1 is DFQATT and CDR2 is SNEGSKA (reference sequence). The V end was cut by 0 bases, the J end by 6 bases, with 17 bases between. This CDR3 comprises 15 residues. The CDR3, as DNA: TGCAGTGCTAGAGATCACCTCTCAGGGTACCATGGCTACACCTTC. It is translated as CSARDHLSGYHGYTF.

This clonotype was detected ten times or more. This chain uses TRBV28 with TRBJ1-6; possible D gene TRBD1, 5 bases. V lost 10 bases and J lost 6, with 13 bases in between. From germline, CDR1 is MDHEN and CDR2 SYDVKM. The CDR3 runs 13 residues. CDR3 residues: CATERQLNSPLHF. CDR3 bases: TGTGCCACCGAAAGACAGCTTAATTCACCCCTCCACTTT.

This clonotype showed up many times. The J gene is TRBJ2-7, the V gene TRBV11-2; 8 nucleotides match TRBD1. With 5 bases clipped from V and 4 bases from J, the junction kept 16 bases outside the gene matches. This CDR3 comprises 17 residues. Germline V lookup: CDR1 SGHAT, CDR2 FQNNGV. CDR3 amino acids: CASSPHTGGHRPYEQYF. CDR3 in DNA: TGTGCCAGCAGCCCCCACACAGGGGGTCATCGCCCTTACGAGCAGTACTTC.

This clonotype was picked up many times. The gene calls are TRBV12-5 and TRBJ2-7, with 9 bases that match TRBD1. The CDR3 runs 15 residues. Trimming at V came to 6 bases and at J to 6 bases, leaving 12 bases not matched to a gene. Germline CDR1 LGHNT, CDR2 FRNRAP. The CDR3 spells CASGRMGQGTGEQYF. CDR3 nucleotides: TGTGCTAGTGGCCGCATGGGACAGGGAACGGGCGAGCAGTACTTC.

This clonotype was observed a few times. V and J are TRBV18 and TRBJ2-7; TRBD1 or TRBD2 may be the D gene (5 bases each). Germline CDR1 is KGHSH and CDR2 is LQKENI. Trimming removed 1 base at V and 5 bases at J, with 15 bases between. The CDR3 is 15 amino acids. The CDR3 sequence: CASSPREGTRDEQYF. The CDR3 DNA is TGTGCCAGCTCACCACGCGAGGGTACCAGGGACGAGCAGTACTTC.

The gene calls are TRBV15 and TRBJ2-1, with TRBD2 as a possible D gene (6 bases). The CDR3 spans 15 residues. In germline, CDR1 is LNHNV, CDR2 YYDKDF (reference sequence). Trimming took off 0 bases at V and 8 bases at J, with 14 bases between the two ends. The CDR3 here is CATSREGGAWDEQFF. The CDR3 DNA reads as TGTGCCACCAGCAGAGAGGGAGGCGCGTGGGATGAGCAGTTCTTC.

This clonotype has at least ten counts. The chain recombines TRBV7-2 with TRBJ2-7; 11 nucleotides align to TRBD2. J lost 5 bases, V lost 5 bases, and 5 bases had no gene match. The CDR3 length is 14 residues. CDR1 SGHTA and CDR2 FQGNSA come from the germline V gene. CDR3 nucleotide sequence: TGTGCCAGCAGCATACTAGCGGGAGCTGACGAGCAGTACTTC. This gives the protein CASSILAGADEQYF.

A remark on this clonotype: One end of the junction is discordant with germline, which a read error may explain. The chain is built from TRBV7-9 and TRBJ2-5, with D unclear. This CDR3 is 15 amino acids long. CDR1 is SEHNR, CDR2 FQNEAQ, per germline (reference sequence). The CDR3 DNA follows: TGTGCCAGCATCTTAGTCCCCGCAACCCAAGAGACCCAGTACTTC. Protein product: CASILVPATQETQYF.